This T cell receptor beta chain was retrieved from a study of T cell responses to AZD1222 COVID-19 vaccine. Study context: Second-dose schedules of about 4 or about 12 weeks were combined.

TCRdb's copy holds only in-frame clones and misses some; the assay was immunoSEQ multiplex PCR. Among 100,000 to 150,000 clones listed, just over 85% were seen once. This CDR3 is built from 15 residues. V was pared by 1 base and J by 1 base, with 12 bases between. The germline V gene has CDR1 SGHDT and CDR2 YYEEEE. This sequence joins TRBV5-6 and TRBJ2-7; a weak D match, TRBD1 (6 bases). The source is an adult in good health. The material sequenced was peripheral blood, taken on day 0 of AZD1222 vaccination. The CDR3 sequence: CASSLSPGQSYEQYF. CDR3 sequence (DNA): TGTGCCAGCAGCTTGTCACCCGGACAGTCCTACGAGCAGTACTTC.